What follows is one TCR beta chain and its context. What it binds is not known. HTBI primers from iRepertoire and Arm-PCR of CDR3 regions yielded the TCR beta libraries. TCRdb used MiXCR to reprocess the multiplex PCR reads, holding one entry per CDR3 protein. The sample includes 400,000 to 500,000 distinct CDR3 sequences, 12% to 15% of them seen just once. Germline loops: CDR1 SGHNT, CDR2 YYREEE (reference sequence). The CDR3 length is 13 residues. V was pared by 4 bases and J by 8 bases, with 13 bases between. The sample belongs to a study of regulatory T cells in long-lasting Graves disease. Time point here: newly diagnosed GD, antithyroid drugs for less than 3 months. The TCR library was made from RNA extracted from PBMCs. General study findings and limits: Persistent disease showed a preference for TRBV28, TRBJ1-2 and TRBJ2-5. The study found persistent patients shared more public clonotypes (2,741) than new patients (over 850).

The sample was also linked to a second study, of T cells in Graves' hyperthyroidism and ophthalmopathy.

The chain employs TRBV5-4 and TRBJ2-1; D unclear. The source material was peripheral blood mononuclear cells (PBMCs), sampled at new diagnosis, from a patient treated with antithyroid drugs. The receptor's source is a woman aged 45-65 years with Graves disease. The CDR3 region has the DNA TGTGCCAGCAGCCCTGAATGGTCGTATGAGCAGTTCTTC. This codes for CASSPEWSYEQFF.